The clone carrying this T cell receptor beta chain was picked up many times. Its antigen is not known. Hyperthyroidism was new, under 2 months, in patients aged 18 to 65. The data derive from a study of Graves' ophthalmopathy and Graves' hyperthyroidism. About the research overall: Upon initial diagnosis and before any treatment, peripheral blood was collected. Study-wide results and caveats: Most thyroid clonotypes with frequency above 0.001 were detected in blood too. Ophthalmopathy and stable hyperthyroidism were discriminated by a 13-signature model, with roughly 88% sensitivity and nearly 84% specificity.

RNA transcripts were the template, and TCR beta CDR3 regions were amplified from them. RT-PCR was first run with HTBI primers, then multiplex PCR in a second round. Each CDR3 protein gets one entry after TCRdb re-called the multiplex PCR reads with MiXCR. There are just over 600,000 distinct CDR3 sequences in the sample; around a fifth occur only once, and about 6.6% lies in the top ten. This receptor was identified in a woman under 30 with stable Graves' hyperthyroidism. Some clones in this sample may be carry-over from other donors' samples. Sequenced sample: peripheral blood.

The chain's CDR3 is CASSYRVDSSEPQHF. DNA of the CDR3: TGTGCCAGCAGTTACCGGGTAGACTCTTCGGAGCCCCAGCATTTT. This chain uses TRBV6-5 with TRBJ1-5; no definite D call. Trimming stripped 2 bases from V and 8 bases from J, with 16 bases between. The germline gives CDR1 MNHEY, CDR2 SVGAGI. This CDR3 is 15 amino acids long.